This T cell receptor (beta chain) was recovered during a study of memory CD4+ T cells and cytomegalovirus serostatus. The sort gate was single viable CD3+CD4+CD8-CD45RO+ cells for memory CD4+ T cells. After thawing, CD4+ T cells were positively selected. The data were produced by immunoSEQ multiplex PCR, yet TCRdb's version contains in-frame clones alone and is incomplete. The profile shows about 42,000 clones, 65% to 80% of them singletons. CDR3 length equals 13 residues. Trimming left V 3 bases short and J 7 bases short, with 10 bases between. Germline assignment: CDR1 MNHNS and CDR2 SASEGT. The TCR was taken from an adult in good health and CMV-seronegative. The sample taken for sequencing was memory CD4+ T cells from blood. The J gene is TRBJ2-4, the V gene TRBV6-1; TRBD2 might be the D (5 bases). The CDR3 is CASSEAGLNIQYF. CDR3 nucleotide sequence: TGTGCCAGCAGTGAGGCGGGCCTCAACATTCAGTACTTC.